Listed below are T cell receptor beta chains from one sample, sequenced in a study of T cell responses to AZD1222 COVID-19 vaccine. Clones were read by immunoSEQ multiplex PCR, and TCRdb kept only the in-frame ones, dropping some. The sample shows 110,000 or so clones, around 88% of them seen only once. This specimen was peripheral blood, taken 28 days after the second AZD1222 dose. The receptor set was obtained from an adult who received the AZD1222 COVID-19 vaccine. The CDR3 runs from the conserved cysteine through the conserved F or W. A D gene is named only where the DNA matches it firmly. Where a row states a size, it is once, few, many or the class of an expanded clone; other rows omit it.

cdr3_nt cdr3_aa d_call clone_size j_call v_call
TGTGCCAGCAGCACTAGGGGACAGGGAGGAGAGACCCAGTACTTC CASSTRGQGGETQYF TRBD1 few TRBJ2-5 TRBV11-1
TGTGCCAGCAGCCAAGAAGGAAGCGGGGGGCCCTACGAGCAGTACTTC CASSQEGSGGPYEQYF TRBD2 few TRBJ2-7 TRBV4-2
TGTGCCAGCACTACGACAGGGGAGAGCAATCAGCCCCAGCATTTT CASTTTGESNQPQHF TRBD1 many TRBJ1-5 TRBV6-5
TGTGCCAGTAGTTCTGGGTCAACTAATGAAAAACTGTTTTTT CASSSGSTNEKLFF NA NA TRBJ1-4 TRBV19
TGTGCCAGCAGCGTAGGAGGACATGGCTACACCTTC CASSVGGHGYTF NA NA TRBJ1-2 TRBV9
TGTGCCATCAGTGACACCAACTCCTACGAGCAGTACTTC CAISDTNSYEQYF NA NA TRBJ2-7 TRBV10-3
TGCAGTGCTAGTCGGAGTGCGGGGGGGAGATACGAGCAGTACTTC CSASRSAGGRYEQYF TRBD2 NA TRBJ2-7 TRBV20-1
TGTGCCAGCAGCGTAGGCCTAGCGGTCACCGGGGAGCTGTTTTTT CASSVGLAVTGELFF TRBD2 NA TRBJ2-2 TRBV9
TGTGCCAGCTCACCACCGCAGTACCAAGAGACCCAGTACTTC CASSPPQYQETQYF NA once TRBJ2-5 TRBV18
TGTGCCAGCAGTAAAGGGGGCTACGAGCAGTACTTC CASSKGGYEQYF NA NA TRBJ2-7 TRBV2
TGTGCCAGTAGTAAGGGCAGCCCTTACAAGATAAGCAATCAGCCCCAGCATTTT CASSKGSPYKISNQPQHF NA NA TRBJ1-5 TRBV19
TGTGCCAGCTCACCATTGGGACACAAAGAGACCCAGTACTTC CASSPLGHKETQYF NA NA TRBJ2-5 TRBV18
TGTGCCAGCAGCTTGGGGAGGACACGAGCACAAGAGACCCAGTACTTC CASSLGRTRAQETQYF NA NA TRBJ2-5 TRBV11-2
TGCGCCAGCAGCCCCCTAGGCAGAAAAACTGGAAACACCATATATTTT CASSPLGRKTGNTIYF NA NA TRBJ1-3 TRBV4-1
TGCGCCAGCAGCTTGGGGGGGACACAGCCCTACGAGCAGTACTTC CASSLGGTQPYEQYF NA NA TRBJ2-7 TRBV5-1
TGTGCCAGCAGCTTAGCGAACAGTCAAGAGACCCAGTACTTC CASSLANSQETQYF NA NA TRBJ2-5 TRBV7-2
TGTGCCAGCAGCCAAGACGTAGGCGGCGCAGATACGCAGTATTTT CASSQDVGGADTQYF NA NA TRBJ2-3 TRBV14
TGTGCCAGCGGCAGGGGGAACAGCTATGGCTACACCTTC CASGRGNSYGYTF TRBD1 NA TRBJ1-2 TRBV25-1
TGTGCCAGCAGCTTGTTCTCGAACACCGGGGAGCTGTTTTTT CASSLFSNTGELFF NA NA TRBJ2-2 TRBV5-6
TGTGCCAGCAGTGAAATGGAGGGGCTGGGATATGGCTACACCTTC CASSEMEGLGYGYTF NA once TRBJ1-2 TRBV6-1
TGTGCCAGCAGCCTCCGACAGGGGAATGGCTACACCTTC CASSLRQGNGYTF TRBD1 NA TRBJ1-2 TRBV12-3/TRBV12-4
TGTGCCAGTAGTTTACAGGGGGCTAACATTCAGTACTTC CASSLQGANIQYF TRBD1 NA TRBJ2-4 TRBV19
TGTGCCAGCAGTGGCCAGGGACATGAGCAGTTCTTC CASSGQGHEQFF NA NA TRBJ2-1 TRBV12-3/TRBV12-4
TGTGCCAGCAGCGTCGGGACCCAGAGTCGAGCTTTCTTT CASSVGTQSRAFF NA NA TRBJ1-1 TRBV3-1/TRBV3-2
TGCGCCAGCAGTCGCGACGGGAGGGACACAGATACGCAGTATTTT CASSRDGRDTDTQYF TRBD2 NA TRBJ2-3 TRBV4-3
TGCAGTGCTAGTACCGGGACGGACTCCTACAATGAGCAGTTCTTC CSASTGTDSYNEQFF NA NA TRBJ2-1 TRBV20-1
TGTGCCAGCAGTGAACCGGGCAGCACAGATACGCAGTATTTT CASSEPGSTDTQYF NA once TRBJ2-3 TRBV6-1
TGTGCCAGCAGCGAGGAGCAGGGTGGGAATTCACCCCTCCACTTT CASSEEQGGNSPLHF NA once TRBJ1-6 TRBV2
TGCGCCAGCAGCTTGGATGGGACAGGGGCTGAAAAACTGTTTTTT CASSLDGTGAEKLFF TRBD1 NA TRBJ1-4 TRBV5-1
TGTGCCAGCAGCCCTTCGGAGAGCTGGCAGTACTTC CASSPSESWQYF NA NA TRBJ2-4 TRBV7-9
TGTGCCAGTCGTTCAAATTCACCCCTCCACTTT CASRSNSPLHF NA NA TRBJ1-6 TRBV6-5
TGCAGCGTTGACGGAGGGACAGGAAACACCATATATTTT CSVDGGTGNTIYF NA NA TRBJ1-3 TRBV29-1
TGTGCCATCAGGCCGGGACTCACCCCGGAGGCCGGGGAGCTGTTTTTT CAIRPGLTPEAGELFF NA NA TRBJ2-2 TRBV10-3
TGTGCCAGCGGCGATGTCAACTATGGCTACACCTTC CASGDVNYGYTF NA NA TRBJ1-2 TRBV9
TGTGCCAGCAGCCAAGACAGGGGGCTCGGCTACACCTTC CASSQDRGLGYTF TRBD1 NA TRBJ1-2 TRBV3-1/TRBV3-2
TGTGCCAGCAGCTCCCCAGGACTCAACTATGGCTACACCTTC CASSSPGLNYGYTF NA NA TRBJ1-2 TRBV5-6
TGTGCCAGCAGCTTAGAATTCAATCAGCCCCAGCATTTT CASSLEFNQPQHF NA NA TRBJ1-5 TRBV7-3
TGTGCCAGCAAACAGGGCACTGAAGCTTTCTTT CASKQGTEAFF NA NA TRBJ1-1 TRBV25-1
TGTGCCAGCAGCTTAGTCTCTGGCAGTATAATCCAGCCCCAGCATTTT CASSLVSGSIIQPQHF NA NA TRBJ1-5 TRBV7-9
TGTGCCAGCAGCCCGGGATATTCACCCCTCCACTTT CASSPGYSPLHF NA NA TRBJ1-6 TRBV14
TGTGCCAGCTCACCGGCCAGGGTTGGGGAAGGCTACACCTTC CASSPARVGEGYTF NA NA TRBJ1-2 TRBV18
TGTGCCAGCAGGAGGGGACTAGCCCAACTCAATGAGCAGTTCTTC CASRRGLAQLNEQFF TRBD2 NA TRBJ2-1 TRBV2
TGTGCCGCAGGGGGGAAACGGATCAACTCTGGAAACACCATATATTTT CAAGGKRINSGNTIYF TRBD1 NA TRBJ1-3 TRBV19
TGTGCCAGCAGCCAGTCCCAGGGGTCCTACGAGCAGTACTTC CASSQSQGSYEQYF NA NA TRBJ2-7 TRBV4-2
TGTGCCAGCAGTTGGGAATTAAGAGTTGAGGGGGCCAAAAACATTCAGTACTTC CASSWELRVEGAKNIQYF NA NA TRBJ2-4 TRBV3-1/TRBV3-2
TGTGCCAGCAGCCCGGCCCCAGGGACAGGGGCGCGGAACACTGAAGCTTTCTTT CASSPAPGTGARNTEAFF TRBD1 NA TRBJ1-1 TRBV7-2
TGTGCCAGCAGCTTAACAGAGAATGAAAAACTGTTTTTT CASSLTENEKLFF NA NA TRBJ1-4 TRBV7-9
TGTGCCAGCAACGGACAGCTTAATGAAAAACTGTTTTTT CASNGQLNEKLFF NA NA TRBJ1-4 TRBV2
TGTGCCAGCGTACGGGGTGAGGAAAAACTGTTTTTT CASVRGEEKLFF NA NA TRBJ1-4 TRBV6-6
TGTGCCAGTAGGGGACAGGGAGGAGGGGAGACCCAGTACTTC CASRGQGGGETQYF TRBD1 NA TRBJ2-5 TRBV19
TGTGCCAGCACCGCCCAGGGGACAGCTTACTCTGGAAACACCATATATTTT CASTAQGTAYSGNTIYF TRBD1 NA TRBJ1-3 TRBV2
TGTGCCAGTAGGAGTTGGACCCTGAACACTGAAGCTTTCTTT CASRSWTLNTEAFF NA once TRBJ1-1 TRBV19
TGTGCCAGCAGCCCATCTTATCCCGCGCCCCAGCATTTT CASSPSYPAPQHF NA NA TRBJ1-5 TRBV11-2
TGTGCCAGCAGTTACTCGTACGACACCGGGGAGCTGTTTTTT CASSYSYDTGELFF NA NA TRBJ2-2 TRBV6-5
TGTGCCATCAGAGACAGCTCTGGAAACACCATATATTTT CAIRDSSGNTIYF NA NA TRBJ1-3 TRBV10-3
TGTGCCAGCAGCTGGAGTATTGGGGGAAGCTCTGGAAACACCATATATTTT CASSWSIGGSSGNTIYF NA NA TRBJ1-3 TRBV5-4
TGTGCCAGCAGCTTGGAAGGAAATTCACCCCTCCACTTT CASSLEGNSPLHF NA NA TRBJ1-6 TRBV5-4
TGTGCCAGCAGTGAAGGTCAGTCCTACGAGCAGTACTTC CASSEGQSYEQYF NA NA TRBJ2-7 TRBV2